The 6 T cell receptor beta chains listed next were all sequenced from one sample in a study of blood T cell repertoires in COVID-19. Profiling relied on immunoSEQ multiplex PCR, and the TCRdb table lists in-frame clones only, not all of them. The data show almost 55,000 clones, around nine tenths seen once. Input material: peripheral blood. The receptors come from a middle-aged man with active COVID-19.

V and J are TRBV24-1 and TRBJ1-2; no reliable D call. CDR1 is KGHDR and CDR2 is SFDVKD in the germline V gene. V lost 1 base to trimming and J lost 4 bases, with 9 bases between them. CDR3 length: 14 residues. The CDR3 is CATSDFPRGYGYTF. The CDR3 DNA sequence: TGTGCCACCAGTGATTTCCCTCGGGGCTATGGCTACACCTTC.

The rearrangement links TRBV12-3 or TRBV12-4 to TRBJ2-3; D is perhaps TRBD2 (6 bases). The CDR3 sequence is 12 residues long. V lost 3 bases to trimming and J lost 5 bases, with 6 bases between them. CDR3 loop: CASSLGLDTQYF. The CDR3 DNA reads TGTGCCAGCAGTTTGGGACTAGATACGCAGTATTTT.

V gene TRBV5-1 combines with J gene TRBJ1-2; 7 bases fit TRBD1. The CDR3 is made up of 15 amino acids. CDR1 SGHRS and CDR2 YFSETQ come from the germline V gene. With V trimmed by 5 bases and J by 0 bases, 7 bases remained unmatched. CDR3 coding DNA: TGCGCCAGCAGACCTGACAGGGCCCCTAACTATGGCTACACCTTC. It is translated as CASRPDRAPNYGYTF.

The chain links TRBV5-1 to TRBJ1-1; D is perhaps TRBD1 (5 bases). Trimming took 3 bases from V and 0 from J, leaving 12 bases between them. The CDR3 length is 15 residues. Germline CDR1 reads SGHRS; CDR2 reads YFSETQ. The chain's CDR3 is CASSSRTTMNTEAFF. The CDR3 region has the DNA TGCGCCAGCAGCTCACGGACAACCATGAACACTGAAGCTTTCTTT.

The rearrangement links TRBV5-4 to TRBJ2-5; maybe TRBD2 (5 bases). This CDR3 is 15 amino acids long. V was clipped by 0 bases and J by 5 bases, with 14 bases between them. Germline-derived CDR1 and CDR2 are SGHNT and YYREEE (reference sequence). CDR3 DNA: TGTGCCAGCAGCTTGGACCCTCTACCGGGGGAGACCCAGTACTTC. The encoded protein is CASSLDPLPGETQYF.

The chain combines TRBV27 with TRBJ2-2, with D tentatively TRBD2 (6 bases). Trimming took off 4 bases at V and 6 bases at J, with 18 bases between the two ends. Per germline, CDR1 MNHEY and CDR2 SMNVEV (reference sequence). The CDR3 extends over 16 amino acids. CDR3 residues: CASSSSPGLGPGELFF. The CDR3 DNA sequence: TGTGCCAGCAGTTCCTCCCCGGGACTCGGACCCGGGGAGCTGTTTTTT.